This T cell receptor beta chain was identified in a study of blood T cell repertoires in COVID-19. For the study at large: Italy, Spain and the United States were the sources of the convalescent and acute COVID-19 samples. Sample material is recorded as cDNA or gDNA derived from T cells, B-cell-depleted T cells, or PBMCs.

In the original processing: Reference gene primers were amplified, and this amplification served to estimate nucleated cell counts. Libraries were prepared by immunoSEQ multiplex PCR; TCRdb keeps only in-frame clonotypes and omits some of them. V and J calls and clone size are as listed in that table; D and trimming were resolved from the DNA. The sample shows about 230,000 clones, 65% to 85% of them seen only once. Trimming removed 1 base at V and 4 bases at J, with 14 bases between. Per germline, CDR1 MGHRA and CDR2 YSYEKL. The CDR3 loop spans 16 amino acids. V usage is TRBV4-1 and J usage is TRBJ2-1; D is possibly TRBD2 (7 bases). Material: peripheral blood. The sequence came from a man aged 35-49 years with active or convalescent COVID-19. The CDR3: CASSQASGGLYNEQFF. The CDR3 nucleotides are TGCGCCAGCAGCCAAGCGTCGGGGGGCCTTTACAATGAGCAGTTCTTC.